This TCR beta chain was documented in a study of blood T cell repertoires in COVID-19. Study details: Spain, Italy and the United States supplied samples that represented acute and convalescent COVID-19. PBMCs, B-cell-depleted T cells, or T cells were the source of the cDNA or gDNA that made up the material.

Original handling: Reference gene primer amplification yielded estimated nucleated cell counts. Sequenced by immunoSEQ multiplex PCR; TCRdb stores in-frame clones only, minus some. V, J and clone size derive from that table, while D and trimming were established from the DNA sequence. This table has fewer than 60,000 clones, approximately 88% appearing once. Sequencing was carried out using peripheral blood. This receptor was taken from a human donor with active COVID-19. The donor label of this sample is uncertain.

The CDR3 protein is CATSDPFGEQFF. CDR3 in DNA: TGTGCCACCAGTGATCCCTTTGGCGAGCAGTTCTTC. The chain joins TRBV24-1 to TRBJ2-1, with no clear D. CDR1 and CDR2 (germline): KGHDR, SFDVKD. Trimming pared 3 bases from V and 10 bases from J, leaving 9 bases between. The CDR3 totals 12 residues.